Reported below is one T cell receptor (beta chain). The antigen this receptor binds is unknown. No base quality information exists; no much larger clone differs at one position. V and J lose 7 bases and 0 bases, and a span of 10 bases separates them. Including the terminal cysteine and phenylalanine, the CDR3 comprises 12 residues. Here the CDR3 DNA is all that survives: 36 bases in frame from base 1. As encoded in the germline V gene (reference sequence), CDR1 is GTSNPN while CDR2 is SVGIG. This specimen's time point label, per the study, means: after neoadjuvant nivolumab, at surgical resection. Patients had been newly diagnosed with stage II-IVA oral cavity squamous cell carcinoma, and no prior systemic or radiation treatment had been given to the patients. Everyone in the cohort had locally advanced, HPV-negative oral cavity squamous cell carcinoma. Peripheral blood mononuclear cells were analyzed directly and were not maintained or expanded in culture. The samples were obtained from a longitudinal correlative study of a single-arm phase II trial testing neoadjuvant nivolumab in oral cavity squamous cell carcinoma. Subject-matched pre- and post-treatment PBMCs and tumors from three responders and three non-responders underwent genomic DNA-based TCRbeta sequencing. Peripheral blood mononuclear cells were drawn once before nivolumab treatment and a second time after treatment, when surgery took place. Genomic DNA was isolated from PBMCs using the Maxwell RSC DNA from Cells kit.

This sample was taken from a study of neoadjuvant anti-PD-1 for oral cavity cancer (dated by TCRdb to the early 2020s). Regarding the complete study: Patients mostly received three to four biweekly doses of nivolumab at 3 mg/kg before curative-intent surgical resection. There were roughly 11 patients in the parent correlative cohort, and the response rate was about 36%. For patients who did not progress, a fourth nivolumab dose was given around day 43, followed by definitive surgical resection on days 50-56. Patients with complete response, partial response or stable disease by RECIST 1.1 were defined as responders, whereas patients with progression were defined as non-responders.

For deep sequencing, each PBMC sample was run in six replicates, with libraries mostly built from approximately 520 ng of input genomic DNA. The immunoSEQ hsTCRbeta kit was used to prepare TCRbeta libraries according to the manufacturer's instructions. The finished libraries were brought together in one pool at 3 to 3.5 nM, which was then read using an Illumina NovaSeq 6000 S4 flow cell. Concerning the study's data processing: Raw data preprocessing and quality control were performed with the immunoSEQ Analyzer. The analysis was limited to productive rearrangements, and each clonotype was defined by a unique CDR3 amino acid sequence. Repertoire clonality was estimated as the Gini-Simpson index, which was calculated using the R package tcR. Student's t test was used to compare Gini indices, and Pearson correlation was used to assess associations with tumor size change. Here the immuneACCESS table is served through TCRdb, limited to in-frame sequences with V and J called. Missing clones are a known gap in these copies; in checked studies unresolved V genes cover under half, and the rest lacks a known reason. D and trimming were read from the DNA, whereas the V and J calls and clone size are those reported in that table. This sample is represented by tens of thousands of clones; 86% of them were singletons. Jointly, the top ten make up 2.5% to 3% of the sample.

The investigation overall reported the following: After neoadjuvant nivolumab, significantly higher T cell clonality (Gini index) was found within PBMCs in non-responders than in responders. Higher pretreatment blood Treg/Th17 ratios correlated with both higher pretreatment blood TCRbeta clonality and lower post-treatment tumor TCRbeta clonality. The TCR analyses had only a few patients in each response group, and the authors called for validation in larger cohorts.

This clonotype was obtained from a person aged 35-79 years with oral cavity squamous cell carcinoma. Here the chain combines TRBV30 and TRBJ2-7; a tentative D match to TRBD2 spans 6 bases. The specimen comprised PBMCs, sampled after nivolumab (anti-PD-1) treatment. The nucleotide sequence is given as TGTGCCTCGGGGAGGAGCTCCTACGAGCAGTACTTC. Translated, it reads CASGRSSYEQYF. Beyond the CDR3, the reference TRBV30 and TRBJ2-7 genes provide the residues; the full variable domain reads: SQTIHQWPATLVQPVGSPLSLECTVEGTSNPNLYWYRQAAGRGLQLLFYSVGIGQISSEVPQNLSASRPQDRQFILSSKKLLLSDSGFYLCASGRSSYEQYFGPGTRLTVT.